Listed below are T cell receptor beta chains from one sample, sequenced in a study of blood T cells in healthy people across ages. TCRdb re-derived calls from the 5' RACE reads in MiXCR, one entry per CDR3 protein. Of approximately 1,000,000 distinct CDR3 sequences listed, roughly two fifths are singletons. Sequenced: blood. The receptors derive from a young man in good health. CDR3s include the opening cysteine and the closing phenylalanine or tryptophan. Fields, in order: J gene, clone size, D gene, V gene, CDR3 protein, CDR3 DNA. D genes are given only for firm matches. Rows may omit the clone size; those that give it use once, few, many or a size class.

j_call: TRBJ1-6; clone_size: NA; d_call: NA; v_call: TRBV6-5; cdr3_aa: CASSYSGSSYNSPLHF; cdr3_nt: TGTGCCAGCAGTTACTCGGGGAGCTCCTATAATTCACCCCTCCACTTT
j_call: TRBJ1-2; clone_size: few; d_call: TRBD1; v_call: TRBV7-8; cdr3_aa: CASRAWDSPNYGYTF; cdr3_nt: TGTGCCAGCAGGGCTTGGGACAGCCCTAACTATGGCTACACCTTC
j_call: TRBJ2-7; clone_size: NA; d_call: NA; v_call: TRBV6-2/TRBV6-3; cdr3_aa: CASSYSTKKYEQYF; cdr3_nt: TGTGCCAGCAGTTACTCGACTAAAAAATACGAGCAGTACTTC
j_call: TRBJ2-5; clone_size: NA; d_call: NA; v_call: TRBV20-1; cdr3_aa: CSASNFQETQYF; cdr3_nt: TGCAGTGCCTCCAACTTCCAAGAGACCCAGTACTTC
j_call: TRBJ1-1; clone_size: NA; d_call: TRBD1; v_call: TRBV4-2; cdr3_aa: CASGNRGGTEAFF; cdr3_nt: TGTGCCAGCGGAAACAGGGGGGGCACTGAAGCTTTCTTT
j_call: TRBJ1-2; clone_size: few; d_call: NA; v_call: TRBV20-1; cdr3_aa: CSGSSHYGYTF; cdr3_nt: TGCAGTGGGTCATCCCACTATGGCTACACCTTC
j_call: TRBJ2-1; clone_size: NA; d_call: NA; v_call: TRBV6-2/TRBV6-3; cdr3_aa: CASSYSARNQETQFF; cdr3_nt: TGTGCCAGCAGTTACTCTGCGCGAAACCAAGAGACCCAGTTCTTC
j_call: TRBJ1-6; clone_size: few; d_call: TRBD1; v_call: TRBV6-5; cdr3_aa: CASSFESDRESYNSPLHF; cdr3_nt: TGTGCCAGCAGTTTCGAATCCGACAGGGAGTCCTATAATTCACCCCTCCACTTT
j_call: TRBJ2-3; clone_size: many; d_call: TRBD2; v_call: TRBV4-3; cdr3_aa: CASSPTSGASTDTQYF; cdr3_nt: TGCGCCAGCAGCCCGACTAGCGGGGCAAGCACAGATACGCAGTATTTT
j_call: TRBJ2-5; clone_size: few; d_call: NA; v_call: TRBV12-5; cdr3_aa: CASGHTDRSQETQYF; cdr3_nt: TGTGCTAGTGGTCACACCGACAGGTCCCAAGAGACCCAGTACTTC
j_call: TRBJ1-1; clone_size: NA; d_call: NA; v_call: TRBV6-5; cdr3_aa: CASSYPLGSTEAFF; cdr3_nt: TGTGCCAGCAGTTACCCCCTGGGGAGCACTGAAGCTTTCTTT
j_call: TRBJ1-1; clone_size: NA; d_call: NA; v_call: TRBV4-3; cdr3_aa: CASSTDGGGGTEAFF; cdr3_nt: TGCGCCAGCAGCACCGACGGGGGTGGGGGCACTGAAGCTTTCTTT
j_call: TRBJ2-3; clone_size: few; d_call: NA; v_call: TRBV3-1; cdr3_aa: CASSQEGRGVADTQYF; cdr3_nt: TGTGCCAGCAGCCAAGAAGGCAGGGGAGTCGCAGATACGCAGTATTTT
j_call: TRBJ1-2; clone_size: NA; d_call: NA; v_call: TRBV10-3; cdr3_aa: CAISEGQNYGYTF; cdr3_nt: TGTGCCATCAGTGAGGGCCAGAACTATGGCTACACCTTC
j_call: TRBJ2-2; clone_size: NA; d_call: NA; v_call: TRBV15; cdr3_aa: CATGYYTGELFF; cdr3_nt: TGTGCCACCGGCTACTACACCGGGGAGCTGTTTTTT
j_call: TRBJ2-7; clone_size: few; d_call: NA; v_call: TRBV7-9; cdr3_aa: CASSGGRGGNEQYF; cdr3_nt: TGTGCCAGCAGCGGGGGCAGGGGCGGCAATGAGCAGTACTTC
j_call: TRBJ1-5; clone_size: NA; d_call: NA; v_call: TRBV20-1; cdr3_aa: CSAREGTERPQHF; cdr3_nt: TGCAGTGCCCGCGAGGGGACCGAACGACCCCAGCATTTT
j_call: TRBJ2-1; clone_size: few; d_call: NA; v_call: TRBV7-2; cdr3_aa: CASTLSGTEQFF; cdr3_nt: TGTGCCAGCACTCTTTCAGGGACTGAGCAGTTCTTC
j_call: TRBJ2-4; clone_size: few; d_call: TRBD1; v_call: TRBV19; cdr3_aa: CASSPTLYRDRKDRNIQYF; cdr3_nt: TGTGCCAGTAGTCCCACTTTATACCGGGACAGGAAAGACAGAAACATTCAGTACTTC
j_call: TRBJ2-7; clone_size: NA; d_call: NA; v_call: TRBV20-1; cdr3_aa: CSARDGTDPNYEQYF; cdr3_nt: TGCAGTGCTAGAGATGGGACTGACCCCAACTACGAGCAGTACTTC
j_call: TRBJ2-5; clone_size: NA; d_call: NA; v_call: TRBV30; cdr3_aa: CAWSVNEQYF; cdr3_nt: TGTGCCTGGAGTGTTAATGAGCAGTACTTC
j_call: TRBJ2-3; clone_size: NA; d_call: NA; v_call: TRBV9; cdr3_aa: CASSTTTGTETDTQYF; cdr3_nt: TGTGCCAGCAGCACCACAACCGGGACCGAGACAGATACGCAGTATTTT
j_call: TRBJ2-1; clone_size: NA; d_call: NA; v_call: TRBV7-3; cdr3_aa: CASSPSPHSYNEQFF; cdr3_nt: TGTGCCAGCAGCCCCAGCCCCCACTCCTACAATGAGCAGTTCTTC
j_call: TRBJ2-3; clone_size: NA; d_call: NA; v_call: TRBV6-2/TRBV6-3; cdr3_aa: CASSYVPDTQYF; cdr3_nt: TGTGCCAGCAGTTACGTCCCAGATACGCAGTATTTT
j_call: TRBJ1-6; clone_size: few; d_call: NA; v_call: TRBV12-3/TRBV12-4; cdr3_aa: CASTRGGYNSPLHF; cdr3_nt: TGTGCCAGCACCCGGGGCGGGTATAATTCACCCCTCCACTTT
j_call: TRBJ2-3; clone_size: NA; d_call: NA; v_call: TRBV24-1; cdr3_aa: CATSNRDKSTDTQYF; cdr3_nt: TGTGCCACCAGCAACCGGGACAAAAGCACAGATACGCAGTATTTT
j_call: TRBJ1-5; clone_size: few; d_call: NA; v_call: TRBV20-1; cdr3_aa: CSASASGPNQPQHF; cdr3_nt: TGCAGTGCTAGCGCGTCAGGACCAAATCAGCCCCAGCATTTT
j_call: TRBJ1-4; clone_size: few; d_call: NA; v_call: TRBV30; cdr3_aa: CAWSEDEKLFF; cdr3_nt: TGTGCCTGGAGCGAGGACGAAAAACTGTTTTTT
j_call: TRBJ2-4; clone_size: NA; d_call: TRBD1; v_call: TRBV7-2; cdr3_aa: CASSFLTGGAGEQYF; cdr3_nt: TGTGCCAGCAGCTTCCTGACAGGGGGCGCGGGGGAGCAGTACTTC
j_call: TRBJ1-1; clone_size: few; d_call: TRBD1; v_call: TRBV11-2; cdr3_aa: CASRPNRGGMNTEAFF; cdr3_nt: TGTGCCAGCAGGCCTAACAGGGGCGGCATGAACACTGAAGCTTTCTTT
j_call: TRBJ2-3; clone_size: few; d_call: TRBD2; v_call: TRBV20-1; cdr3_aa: CSAGEGLAGGFDFTDTQYF; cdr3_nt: TGCAGTGCTGGAGAGGGACTAGCGGGGGGTTTCGACTTCACAGATACGCAGTATTTT
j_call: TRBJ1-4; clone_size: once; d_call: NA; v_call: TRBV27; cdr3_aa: CASSLFWAAGDETNEKLFF; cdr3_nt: TGTGCCAGCAGTTTATTCTGGGCGGCAGGGGACGAAACTAATGAAAAACTGTTTTTT
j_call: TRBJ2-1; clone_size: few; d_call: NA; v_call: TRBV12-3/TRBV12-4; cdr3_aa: CATDHRSYNEQFF; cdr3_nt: TGTGCCACCGACCACCGCTCCTACAATGAGCAGTTCTTC
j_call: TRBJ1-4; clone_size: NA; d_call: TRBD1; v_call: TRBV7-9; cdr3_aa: CASSSDRGDEKLFF; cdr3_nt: TGTGCCAGCAGTTCCGACAGGGGGGATGAAAAACTGTTTTTT
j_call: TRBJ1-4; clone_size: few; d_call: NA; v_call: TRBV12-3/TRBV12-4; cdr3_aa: CASSLVRRSGEKLFF; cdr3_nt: TGTGCCAGCAGTTTAGTTAGACGTTCGGGGGAAAAACTGTTTTTT
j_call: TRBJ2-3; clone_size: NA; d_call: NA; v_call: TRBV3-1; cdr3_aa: CASSQSPGPTTDTQYF; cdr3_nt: TGTGCCAGCAGCCAAAGCCCGGGACCAACGACAGATACGCAGTATTTT
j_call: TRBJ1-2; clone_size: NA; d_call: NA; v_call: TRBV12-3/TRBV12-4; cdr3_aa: CASSNRHGAYGYTF; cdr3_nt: TGTGCCAGCAGCAACCGACACGGGGCTTATGGCTACACCTTC
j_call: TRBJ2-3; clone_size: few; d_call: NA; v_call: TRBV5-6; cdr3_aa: CASSSVITGMNTDTQYF; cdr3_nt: TGTGCCAGCAGCTCGGTGATTACGGGGATGAACACAGATACGCAGTATTTT
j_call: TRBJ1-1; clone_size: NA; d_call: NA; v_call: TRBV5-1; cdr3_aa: CASSVTRGNTEAFF; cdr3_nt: TGCGCCAGCAGCGTAACACGGGGGAACACTGAAGCTTTCTTT
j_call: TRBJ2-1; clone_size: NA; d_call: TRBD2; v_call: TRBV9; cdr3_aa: CASSVGTSGRSYEQFF; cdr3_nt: TGTGCCAGCAGCGTAGGGACTAGCGGACGCTCCTACGAGCAGTTCTTC
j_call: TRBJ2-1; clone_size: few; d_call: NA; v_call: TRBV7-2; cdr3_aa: CASSWGVGNYNEQFF; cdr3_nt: TGTGCCAGCAGCTGGGGGGTGGGAAACTACAATGAGCAGTTCTTC
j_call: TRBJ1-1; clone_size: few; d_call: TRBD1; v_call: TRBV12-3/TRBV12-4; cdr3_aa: CASSFLQGENTEAFF; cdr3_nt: TGTGCCAGCAGTTTCTTACAGGGGGAGAACACTGAAGCTTTCTTT
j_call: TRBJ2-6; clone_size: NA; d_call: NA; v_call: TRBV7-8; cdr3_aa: CASSSGQSGANVLTF; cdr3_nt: TGTGCCAGCAGCTCCGGACAGTCTGGGGCCAACGTCCTGACTTTC
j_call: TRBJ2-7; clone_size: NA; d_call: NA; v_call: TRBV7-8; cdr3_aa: CASSLESGPIYEQYF; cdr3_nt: TGTGCCAGCAGCTTAGAAAGCGGGCCTATCTACGAGCAGTACTTC
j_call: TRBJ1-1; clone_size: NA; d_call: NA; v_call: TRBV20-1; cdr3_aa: CSAAQGLNTEAFF; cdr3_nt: TGCAGTGCTGCACAGGGTTTGAACACTGAAGCTTTCTTT
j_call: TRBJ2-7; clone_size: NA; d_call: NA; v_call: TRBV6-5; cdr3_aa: CASSRVLDEQYF; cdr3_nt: TGTGCCAGCAGTCGTGTCCTGGACGAGCAGTACTTC
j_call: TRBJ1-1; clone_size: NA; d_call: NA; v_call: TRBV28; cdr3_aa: CASSFLGKAFF; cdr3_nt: TGTGCCAGCAGTTTTCTAGGGAAAGCTTTCTTT
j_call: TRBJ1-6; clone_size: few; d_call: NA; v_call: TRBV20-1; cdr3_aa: CSASNSARSPLHF; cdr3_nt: TGCAGTGCTAGTAACAGTGCCAGATCACCCCTCCACTTT
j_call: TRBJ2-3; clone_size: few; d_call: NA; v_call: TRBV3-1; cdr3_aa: CASSQDGARLPTQYF; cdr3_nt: TGTGCCAGCAGCCAAGATGGGGCTCGTCTTCCTACGCAGTATTTT
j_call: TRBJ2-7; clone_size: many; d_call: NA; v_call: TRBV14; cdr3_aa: CASSQETGYEQYF; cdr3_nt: TGTGCCAGCAGCCAAGAGACGGGTTACGAGCAGTACTTC
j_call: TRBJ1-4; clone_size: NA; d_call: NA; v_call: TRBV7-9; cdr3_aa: CASSLVGKLFF; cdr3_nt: TGTGCCAGCAGCTTGGTGGGAAAACTGTTTTTT